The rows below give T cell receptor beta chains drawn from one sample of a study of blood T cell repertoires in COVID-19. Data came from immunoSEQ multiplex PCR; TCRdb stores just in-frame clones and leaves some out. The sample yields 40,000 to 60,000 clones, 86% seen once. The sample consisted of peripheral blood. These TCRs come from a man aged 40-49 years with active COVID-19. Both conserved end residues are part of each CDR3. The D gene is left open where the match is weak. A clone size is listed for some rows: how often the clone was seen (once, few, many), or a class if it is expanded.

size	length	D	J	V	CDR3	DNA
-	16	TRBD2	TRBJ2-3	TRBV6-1	CASSGGLAGISDTQYF	TGTGCCAGCAGTGGAGGACTAGCGGGAATATCAGATACGCAGTATTTT
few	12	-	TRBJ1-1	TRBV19	CASSPGISEAFF	TGTGCCAGTAGTCCAGGGATCTCTGAAGCTTTCTTT
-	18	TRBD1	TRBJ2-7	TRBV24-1	CATNPPGTHRGFFSEQYF	TGTGCCACCAACCCTCCCGGTACCCACAGGGGGTTCTTCTCCGAGCAGTACTTC
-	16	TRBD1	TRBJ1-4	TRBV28	CASSLWSGTAGEKLFF	TGTGCCAGCAGTTTATGGTCTGGGACAGCTGGTGAAAAACTGTTTTTT
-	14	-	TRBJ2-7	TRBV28	CASRSTGLSYEQYF	TGTGCCAGCAGATCGACAGGTCTCTCCTACGAGCAGTACTTC
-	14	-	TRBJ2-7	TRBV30	CAWRRLGRADEQYF	TGTGCCTGGAGGAGGTTAGGGCGGGCGGACGAGCAGTACTTC
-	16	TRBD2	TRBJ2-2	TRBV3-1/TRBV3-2	CASSQGPSGRTGELFF	TGTGCCAGCAGCCAAGGCCCTAGCGGGAGGACCGGGGAGCTGTTTTTT
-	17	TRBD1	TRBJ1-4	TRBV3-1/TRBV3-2	CASSQGTGSTTNEKLFF	TGTGCCAGCAGCCAAGGGACAGGGTCCACAACTAATGAAAAACTGTTTTTT
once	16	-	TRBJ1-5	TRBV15	CATSRDPRASNQPQHF	TGTGCCACCAGCAGAGATCCCAGGGCCAGCAATCAGCCCCAGCATTTT
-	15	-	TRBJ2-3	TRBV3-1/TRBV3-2	CASSQETGGTDTQYF	TGTGCCAGCAGCCAAGAGACGGGGGGCACAGATACGCAGTATTTT
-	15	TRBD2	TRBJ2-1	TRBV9	CASSPTSGSGNEQFF	TGTGCCAGCAGCCCTACTAGCGGGAGTGGCAATGAGCAGTTCTTC
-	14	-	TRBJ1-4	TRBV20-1	CSASHDRTGEKLFF	TGCAGTGCTAGTCACGACAGGACGGGTGAAAAACTGTTTTTT
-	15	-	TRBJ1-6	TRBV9	CASSPEDRYNSPLHF	TGTGCCAGCAGCCCTGAGGACAGATATAATTCACCCCTCCACTTT
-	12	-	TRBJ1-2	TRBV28	CASSFPDYGYTF	TGTGCCAGCAGTTTCCCGGACTATGGCTACACCTTC
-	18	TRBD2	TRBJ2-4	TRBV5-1	CASSLEASGSLAKNIQYF	TGCGCCAGCAGCTTGGAGGCTAGCGGGTCCCTAGCCAAAAACATTCAGTACTTC
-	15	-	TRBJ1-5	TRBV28	CASSLVGTIGQPQHF	TGTGCCAGCAGTTTAGTCGGGACTATAGGCCAGCCCCAGCATTTT
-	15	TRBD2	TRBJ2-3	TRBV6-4	CASSDSAGGPDTQYF	TGTGCCAGCAGTGACTCTGCGGGAGGGCCAGATACGCAGTATTTT
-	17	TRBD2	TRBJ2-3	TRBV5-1	CASSPGLAGSSTDTQYF	TGCGCCAGCAGCCCGGGACTAGCGGGATCTAGCACAGATACGCAGTATTTT
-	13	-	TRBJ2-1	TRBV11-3	CASSLVSGVEQFF	TGTGCCAGCAGCTTAGTGTCGGGAGTTGAGCAGTTCTTC
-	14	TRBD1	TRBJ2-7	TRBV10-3	CAISEPDRGGEQYF	TGTGCCATCAGTGAACCCGACAGGGGAGGCGAGCAGTACTTC
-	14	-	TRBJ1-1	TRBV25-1	CASSFNARPTEAFF	TGTGCCAGCAGTTTTAATGCCAGGCCCACTGAAGCTTTCTTT
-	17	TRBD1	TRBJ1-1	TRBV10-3	CAISPGTGGGVNTEAFF	TGTGCCATCAGTCCCGGGACAGGGGGCGGGGTGAACACTGAAGCTTTCTTT